Following are 21 T cell receptor beta chains from one sample sequenced in a study of shared clonotypes between healthy human individuals. The protocol was immunoSEQ multiplex PCR, while the TCRdb copy is restricted to in-frame clones and leaves out a portion. Here the sample spans approximately 240,000 clones, about 65% being singletons. Specimen: memory CD4+ T cells sorted from blood. Documented subset: CD45RA-negative fraction. The receptors originated from a man aged 30 to 45 in good health.

This chain connects TRBV20-1 to TRBJ1-1; 7 bases map to TRBD1. Per germline, CDR1 DFQATT and CDR2 SNEGSKA (reference sequence). The V segment lost 5 bases and the J segment 6 bases; nucleotides outside the gene matches: 3. The CDR3 consists of 11 residues. CDR3 residues: CSAGRGPEAFF. CDR3 nucleotides: TGCAGTGCTGGTAGGGGGCCTGAAGCTTTCTTT.

V and J are TRBV5-1 and TRBJ2-2; D not resolved. Between the trimmed V and J ends, which lost 0 bases and 2 bases, there was a span of 8 bases. CDR3 length equals 15 residues. Germline V lookup: CDR1 SGHRS, CDR2 YFSETQ. This CDR3 reads CASSLAPGNTGELFF. CDR3 nucleotide sequence: TGCGCCAGCAGCTTGGCCCCGGGTAACACCGGGGAGCTGTTTTTT.

Points on this clone: The sample holds other DNA sequences that translate to the same CDR3. The V call is TRBV20-1, the J call TRBJ2-1; D remains ambiguous. The V end was cut by 5 bases, the J end by 7 bases, with 6 bases between. The CDR3 runs 10 residues. CDR1 DFQATT and CDR2 SNEGSKA come from the germline V gene (reference sequence). In DNA, the CDR3 is TGCAGTGCTCTGAGAAATGAGCAGTTCTTC. Residues: CSALRNEQFF.

On this clone: In the same sample, other DNA sequences code for this CDR3. The chain couples TRBV2 to TRBJ2-5; D not resolved. CDR1 is SNHLY, CDR2 FYNNEI, per germline. This CDR3 contains 11 residues. Trimming stripped 5 bases from V and 2 bases from J, with 3 bases between. This chain's CDR3 is CASSYQETQYF. In nucleotides, the CDR3 is TGTGCCAGCAGTTATCAAGAGACCCAGTACTTC.

This sequence joins TRBV5-6 and TRBJ2-3; unclear D gene. Germline V gives CDR1 SGHDT, CDR2 YYEEEE. Between the trimmed V and J ends, which lost 1 base and 2 bases, there was a span of 2 bases. The CDR3 has 12 amino acids. The CDR3 DNA reads as TGTGCCAGCAGCTTGTACACAGATACGCAGTATTTT. Translation gives CASSLYTDTQYF.

The chain employs TRBV7-9 and TRBJ2-7, with D tentatively TRBD1 (5 bases). In germline, CDR1 is SEHNR, CDR2 FQNEAQ (reference sequence). V was trimmed by 2 bases and J by 4 bases, leaving 15 bases between them. CDR3 size: 15 residues. DNA for the CDR3: TGTGCCAGCAGCTTACAGGGCCTCCCCTCGTACGAGCAGTACTTC. This encodes CASSLQGLPSYEQYF.

The chain uses TRBV29-1 and TRBJ2-7; 9 bases align to TRBD1. Germline CDR1 reads SQVTM; CDR2 reads ANQGSEA. The CDR3 covers 16 residues. Trimming removed 4 bases from V and 1 base from J; junction bases left unmatched: 11. DNA of the CDR3: TGCAGCGTTGGATGGTGGGGGGGACAGGGATCCTACGAGCAGTACTTC. The encoded protein is CSVGWWGGQGSYEQYF.

J is TRBJ1-2 and V is TRBV6-1, with D hard to call. The CDR3 is made up of 15 amino acids. Per the germline V gene, CDR1 is MNHNS and CDR2 is SASEGT. Trimming stripped 2 bases from V and 8 bases from J, with 18 bases between. The CDR3: CASSEKGRPPLGYTF. The CDR3 region has the DNA TGTGCCAGCAGTGAAAAGGGCAGGCCTCCACTCGGCTACACCTTC.

V gene TRBV11-2 combines with J gene TRBJ2-2; no clear D. Germline values: CDR1 SGHAT, CDR2 FQNNGV. The CDR3 spans 14 residues. V lost 1 base to trimming and J lost 0 bases, with 3 bases between them. The CDR3 region has the DNA TGTGCCAGCAGCTTAGCCCCGAACACCGGGGAGCTGTTTTTT. Its protein product is CASSLAPNTGELFF.

The V gene is TRBV2, the J gene TRBJ2-4; TRBD1 might be the D (5 bases). Germline V gene sequence: CDR1 SNHLY, CDR2 FYNNEI. The germline V and J ends were trimmed by 2 bases and 7 bases, with 12 bases remaining between them. This CDR3 contains 14 residues. The CDR3 DNA reads as TGTGCCAGCAGTGAAAGACAGATCGGGAACATTCAGTACTTC. This encodes CASSERQIGNIQYF. The variable domain in full, completed from reference TRBV2 and TRBJ2-4, reads EPEVTQTPSHQVTQMGQEVILRCVPISNHLYFYWYRQILGQKVEFLVSFYNNEISEKSEIFDDQFSVERPDGSNFTLKIRSTKLEDSAMYFCASSERQIGNIQYFGAGTRLSVL.

The CDR3 nucleotides are TGTGCCAGCAGTCCGCAGGCAACTAATGAAAAACTGTTTTTT. Protein product: CASSPQATNEKLFF. The chain uses TRBV6-5 and TRBJ1-4; D remains ambiguous. CDR3 length equals 14 residues. Deletions cut 5 bases from V and 0 bases from J, with 7 bases between. The germline gives CDR1 MNHEY, CDR2 SVGAGI.

This clone was detected only a few times. V usage is TRBV7-3 and J usage is TRBJ1-1, with D unresolved. Germline CDR1 SGHTA, CDR2 FQGTGA. The CDR3 contains 13 residues. V shed 1 base and J shed 3 bases, with 6 bases lying between them. The CDR3 bases are TGTGCCAGCAGCTTAAGGCCGGACACTGAAGCTTTCTTT. This codes for CASSLRPDTEAFF. The entire variable domain, with the rest obtained from reference TRBV7-3 and TRBJ1-1, is as follows: GAGVSQTPSNKVTEKGKYVELRCDPISGHTALYWYRQSLGQGPEFLIYFQGTGAADDSGLPNDRFFAVRPEGSVSTLKIQRTERGDSAVYLCASSLRPDTEAFFGQGTRLTVV.

The chain recombines TRBV7-2 with TRBJ2-7; D uncertain. Germline assignment: CDR1 SGHTA and CDR2 FQGNSA. The CDR3 is made up of 17 amino acids. The V gene lost 0 bases and the J gene lost 7 bases, with 22 bases spanning the gap. CDR3 in DNA: TGTGCCAGCAGCTTAGCGGTGGGGTCGGTGGCTTCTCAAGAGCAGTACTTC. Its translation is CASSLAVGSVASQEQYF.

This clone was recorded a few times. The genes are TRBV6-4 and TRBJ2-1, with TRBD2 matching 9 bases. The CDR3 spans 15 residues. Germline trimming cut 0 bases from V and 11 bases from J; bases unmatched to any gene: 8. Germline CDR1 and CDR2: MRHNA and SNTAGT. The CDR3 nucleotides are TGTGCCAGCAGTGACTCCTATTCAGCTAGCGGGAAGCAGTTCTTC. Protein product: CASSDSYSASGKQFF.

This clone was picked up many times. Other DNA sequences of this sample code for an identical CDR3. The chain is built from TRBV2 and TRBJ2-5; D is unresolved. Trimming shortened V by 4 bases and J by 1 base, and 4 bases separated the two germline ends. This CDR3 is built from 12 residues. Germline V gene sequence: CDR1 SNHLY, CDR2 FYNNEI. CDR3 loop: CASSVLQETQYF. CDR3 sequence (DNA): TGTGCCAGCAGTGTTCTCCAAGAGACCCAGTACTTC.

The chain employs TRBV23-1 and TRBJ1-1, with 12 bases lining up with TRBD1. TRBV23-1 is labeled an ORF, and its function is uncertain. V was pared by 1 base and J by 4 bases, with 4 bases of the junction left unmatched. The CDR3 covers 16 residues. In DNA, the CDR3 is TGCGCCAGCAGTCAATGGGGACAGGGGGCGCGCACTGAAGCTTTCTTT. The encoded protein is CASSQWGQGARTEAFF.

Comments on this clone: Other DNA sequences in the same sample also yield this CDR3. CDR3 amino acids: CASSPFGLGSTGELFF. CDR3 nucleotides: TGTGCCAGCTCACCGTTTGGACTAGGCTCTACCGGGGAGCTGTTTTTT. The V and J genes are TRBV18 and TRBJ2-2; TRBD2 aligns across 7 bases. Germline loops: CDR1 KGHSH, CDR2 LQKENI. V shed 3 bases and J 5 bases; nucleotides not matched to a gene: 9. The CDR3 spans 16 residues.

The genes are TRBV19 and TRBJ2-2, with D possibly TRBD1 on 5 matching bases. Germline-derived CDR1 and CDR2 are LNHDA and SQIVND (reference sequence). The CDR3 has 13 residues. Trimming stripped 5 bases from V and 6 bases from J, with 10 bases between. CDR3 in amino acids: CASSPAGPGELFF. CDR3 bases: TGTGCCAGTAGTCCTGCAGGGCCCGGGGAGCTGTTTTTT.

This clone was observed many times. The J gene is TRBJ1-2, the V gene TRBV7-8; D remains unclear. Trimming took off 0 bases at V and 4 bases at J, with 9 bases between the two ends. The CDR3 has 14 amino acids. The germline V gene has CDR1 SGHVS and CDR2 FQNEAQ. The CDR3 DNA is TGTGCCAGCAGCTTAGCCGGAGCTTCCTATGGCTACACCTTC. This translates into CASSLAGASYGYTF.

The CDR3 sequence is CASRRPGETQYF. The CDR3 coding sequence is TGTGCCAGCCGAAGACCCGGAGAGACCCAGTACTTC. The chain has TRBV25-1 and TRBJ2-5; D gene unclear. Germline CDR1 and CDR2: MGHDK and SYGVNS. V was trimmed by 8 bases and J by 4 bases, leaving 11 bases between them. The CDR3 consists of 12 residues.

In its sample, this clone was seen a few times. This chain joins TRBV5-4 and TRBJ2-7; D unresolved. The CDR3 contains 13 residues. Germline lookup yields CDR1 SGHNT and CDR2 YYREEE (reference sequence). V was shortened by 0 bases and J by 3 bases, with 7 bases between the two germline ends. CDR3 bases: TGTGCCAGCAGCTTGGTGGGTCGCTACGAGCAGTACTTC. Translated, it gives CASSLVGRYEQYF.